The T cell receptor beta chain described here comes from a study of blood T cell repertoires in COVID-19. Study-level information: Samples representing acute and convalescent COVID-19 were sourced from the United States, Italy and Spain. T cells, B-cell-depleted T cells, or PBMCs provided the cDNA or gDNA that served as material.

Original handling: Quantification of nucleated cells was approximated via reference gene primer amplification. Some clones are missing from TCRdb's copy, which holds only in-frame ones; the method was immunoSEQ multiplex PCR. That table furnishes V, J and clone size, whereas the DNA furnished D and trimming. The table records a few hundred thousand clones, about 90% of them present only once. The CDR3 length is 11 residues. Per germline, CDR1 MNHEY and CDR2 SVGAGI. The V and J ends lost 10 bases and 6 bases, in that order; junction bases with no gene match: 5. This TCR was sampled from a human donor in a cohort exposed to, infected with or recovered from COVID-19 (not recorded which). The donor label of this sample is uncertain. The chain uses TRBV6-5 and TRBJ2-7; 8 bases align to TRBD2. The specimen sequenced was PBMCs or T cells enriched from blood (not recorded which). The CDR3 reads CATNGGGEQYF. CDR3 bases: TGTGCCACCAACGGGGGGGGCGAGCAGTACTTC.